This TCR beta chain was recorded in a study of blood T cell repertoires in COVID-19. Study details: Some COVID-19 samples were acute and others convalescent; all came from the United States, Italy and Spain. PBMCs, B-cell-depleted T cells, or T cells were the source of the cDNA or gDNA that made up the material.

Everyone who took part was about 18 to 90 years old, and they came from some 23 US areas. Per the original data handling: Amplifying reference gene primers gave estimates of nucleated cell counts. TCRdb's copy holds only in-frame clones and misses some; the assay was immunoSEQ multiplex PCR. The V and J calls and the clone size are those of that table, but D and trimming were determined from the DNA. The table has 200,000 to 250,000 clones, approximately 86% seen once. This receptor was taken from a man aged 18 to 29 with acute COVID-19. The specimen sequenced was PBMCs or T cells enriched from blood (not recorded which).

For the CDR3, the DNA is TGCAGTGCTAGTCTCCAGCGGGCGTCCTACGAGCAGTACTTC. This sequence encodes CSASLQRASYEQYF. The V and J genes are TRBV20-1 and TRBJ2-7, with D perhaps matching TRBD2 (6 bases). There are 14 residues in the CDR3. Trimming cost V 3 bases and J 1 base, with 13 bases left between them. Per the germline V gene, CDR1 is DFQATT and CDR2 is SNEGSKA (reference sequence).